One sample yielded the 18 T cell receptor beta chains listed below, sequenced in a study of control samples from healthy donors and cancer patients. The method was immunoSEQ multiplex PCR; TCRdb's version includes in-frame clones alone and lacks a portion of them. The sample contains 130,000 or so clones, 70% to 90% of which appear only once. What was sequenced was blood. Receptors originate from a man between 50 and 59 years old in good health.

The chain combines TRBV2 with TRBJ2-1; a weak D match, TRBD2 (6 bases). Germline lookup yields CDR1 SNHLY and CDR2 FYNNEI. The V and J ends lost 3 bases and 0 bases respectively, with 18 bases between them. This CDR3 is 18 amino acids long. CDR3 loop: CASSDFYGAGTSYNEQFF. CDR3 DNA: TGTGCCAGCAGTGATTTTTACGGGGCGGGGACCTCCTACAATGAGCAGTTCTTC.

The rearrangement uses TRBV5-5 and TRBJ2-7, with a weak D call TRBD1 (6 bases). CDR3 length equals 17 residues. Germline V lookup: CDR1 SGHKS, CDR2 YYEKEE (reference sequence). V lost 4 bases and J lost 2, with 22 bases in between. CDR3 region: CASSHPMAGDNTYEQYF. The CDR3 DNA follows: TGTGCCAGCAGCCATCCCATGGCAGGGGATAACACCTACGAGCAGTACTTC.

This clone appeared once. In DNA form, the CDR3 reads TGTGCCAGCAGTCCTCATGGGCGGGAGACCCAGTACTTC. Translating gives CASSPHGRETQYF. The chain links TRBV28 to TRBJ2-5; D ambiguous. The CDR3 loop spans 13 amino acids. Germline CDR1 and CDR2: MDHEN and SYDVKM. V dropped 5 bases and J dropped 5 bases, with 12 bases sitting between them.

V gene TRBV9 combines with J gene TRBJ2-3; 8 bases align to TRBD2. Germline V gene sequence: CDR1 SGDLS, CDR2 YYNGEE. This CDR3 spans 14 amino acids. J gave up 9 bases and V 0 bases, and 6 bases lay outside the gene matches. The CDR3 coding sequence is TGTGCCAGCAGCGTAGACGGGGGGGCCGACACGCAGTATTTT. It yields the protein CASSVDGGADTQYF.

V is TRBV7-9 and J is TRBJ1-1; D is possibly TRBD1 (6 bases). Germline V lookup: CDR1 SEHNR, CDR2 FQNEAQ (reference sequence). The CDR3 spans 14 residues. V gave up 5 bases and J gave up 0 bases, with 10 bases separating them. This CDR3 is CASSRGTMNTEAFF. In nucleotides, the CDR3 is TGTGCCAGCAGCCGAGGGACAATGAACACTGAAGCTTTCTTT. Filled out from reference TRBV7-9 and TRBJ1-1, the complete variable domain reads DTGVSQNPRHKITKRGQNVTFRCDPISEHNRLYWYRQTLGQGPEFLTYFQNEAQLEKSRLLSDRFSAERPKGSFSTLEIQRTEQGDSAMYLCASSRGTMNTEAFFGQGTRLTVV.

The chain recombines TRBV6-5 with TRBJ2-2; TRBD1 matches at 9 bases. Germline assignment: CDR1 MNHEY and CDR2 SVGAGI. The CDR3 contains 16 residues. With 3 bases clipped from V and 6 bases from J, the junction kept 8 bases outside the gene matches. The CDR3 loop is CASSYSGTGIAGELFF. In nucleotides, the CDR3 is TGTGCCAGCAGTTATTCCGGGACAGGGATCGCCGGGGAGCTGTTTTTT.

The chain is built from TRBV14 and TRBJ2-7, with a possible D match to TRBD1 (6 bases). The germline V gene encodes CDR1 SGHDN and CDR2 FVKESK. The V gene lost 4 bases and the J gene lost 5 bases, with 9 bases spanning the gap. This CDR3 has 12 amino acids. The CDR3 region has the DNA TGTGCCAGCAGCCTCAGGGGTCACGAGCAGTACTTC. Translation gives CASSLRGHEQYF.

In regard to this clone: The germline gene is not matched at one end of the junction; a read error may be the cause. The chain has TRBV6-5 and TRBJ1-3; TRBD1 is a possible D gene (6 bases). The CDR3 loop spans 11 amino acids. The V gene's germline CDR1 is MNHEY and CDR2 SVGAGI. The CDR3, as DNA: TGTGCCAGCAGCAACTTCAGGGACACCCAATTT. Protein sequence: CASSNFRDTQF.

This CDR3 reads CASSSGGQNSNEQFF. As DNA, the CDR3 is TGTGCCAGCAGTTCGGGGGGACAGAATTCCAATGAGCAGTTCTTC. The chain links TRBV28 to TRBJ2-1; D is perhaps TRBD1 or TRBD2 (7 bases each). V gave up 4 bases and J gave up 6 bases, with 16 bases separating them. Per the germline V gene, CDR1 is MDHEN and CDR2 is SYDVKM. This CDR3 region has 15 residues.

Remarks on this clone: Distinct nucleotide sequences in the sample also encode this CDR3. This CDR3 reads CASSQGGGGRETQYF. In nucleotides, the CDR3 is TGTGCCAGCAGCCAAGGGGGCGGGGGGCGGGAGACCCAGTACTTC. V and J are TRBV3-1 (or the pseudogene TRBV3-2) and TRBJ2-5; 8 bases are shared with TRBD2. Germline V CDR1 and CDR2: LGHDT, YNNKEL (reference sequence). Germline trimming cut 1 base from V and 5 bases from J; bases unmatched to any gene: 6. The CDR3 is 15 residues long.

The chain carries TRBV10-3 and TRBJ2-7, with D maybe TRBD2 (6 bases). The CDR3 contains 13 residues. The V gene's germline CDR1 is ENHRY and CDR2 SYGVKD. V lost 4 bases to trimming and J lost 5 bases, with 12 bases between them. The CDR3 region has the DNA TGTGCCATCAGTGCAAGACTAGACCACGAGCAGTACTTC. This gives the protein CAISARLDHEQYF.

The chain has TRBV18 and TRBJ2-4; 7 bases fit TRBD1. Germline lookup yields CDR1 KGHSH and CDR2 LQKENI. The CDR3 runs to 13 residues. J lost 9 bases, V lost 2 bases, and 4 bases had no gene match. CDR3 sequence reads: CASSPETGTIQYF. The CDR3 DNA reads TGTGCCAGCTCACCAGAGACAGGGACCATTCAGTACTTC.

J is TRBJ1-3 and V is TRBV12-3 or TRBV12-4; no definite D call. This CDR3 region has 13 residues. V was cut by 5 bases and J by 4 bases, with 9 bases left in between. CDR3 bases: TGTGCCAGCAGTCCTTTTTTGGGAAACACCATATATTTT. Its translation is CASSPFLGNTIYF.

The gene calls are TRBV2 and TRBJ2-7; possibly TRBD1 for D (5 bases). The germline CDR1 and CDR2 sequences are SNHLY and FYNNEI. V lost 6 bases to trimming and J lost 3 bases, with 9 bases between them. The CDR3 is 12 amino acids. The CDR3 sequence: CASRTDIYEQYF. In nucleotides, the CDR3 is TGTGCCAGCAGGACGGACATCTACGAGCAGTACTTC.

This chain connects TRBV11-3 to TRBJ1-3; 9 nucleotides align to TRBD1. J was trimmed by 0 bases and V by 6 bases; bases with no gene match: 3. The CDR3 is 15 amino acids. Germline V CDR1 and CDR2: SGHNT, YENEEA. CDR3 sequence reads: CASRSGQGSGNTIYF. Here the CDR3 DNA reads TGTGCCAGCAGATCGGGACAGGGCTCTGGAAACACCATATATTTT.

The V gene is TRBV6-2 or TRBV6-3, the J gene TRBJ1-1; no clear D gene. Germline CDR1 MNHEY, CDR2 SVGEGT. The CDR3 consists of 13 residues. V lost 6 bases to trimming and J lost 4 bases, with 12 bases between them. Here the CDR3 DNA reads TGTGCCAGCAGCCCCCTTTTAGGCACTGAAGCTTTCTTT. This translates into CASSPLLGTEAFF.

The chain couples TRBV29-1 to TRBJ2-7, with 13 nucleotides matching TRBD2. V lost 5 bases to trimming and J lost 4 bases; unmatched junction nucleotides: 8. The V gene's germline CDR1 is SQVTM and CDR2 ANQGSEA. The CDR3 has 15 amino acids. This chain's CDR3 is CSVSIGTSGAYEQYF. The CDR3 bases are TGCAGCGTTTCTATCGGGACTAGCGGGGCGTACGAGCAGTACTTC.

About this clone: Relative to the germline gene, one junction end is altered; a read error may explain this. The CDR3 loop is CASSPEGAGGPHF. The CDR3 DNA sequence: TGTGCCAGCAGCCCAGAAGGGGCGGGGGGACCACACTTC. This rearrangement joins TRBV14 to TRBJ2-5; TRBD2 agrees at 8 bases. The CDR3 sequence is 13 residues long. From germline, CDR1 is SGHDN and CDR2 FVKESK.